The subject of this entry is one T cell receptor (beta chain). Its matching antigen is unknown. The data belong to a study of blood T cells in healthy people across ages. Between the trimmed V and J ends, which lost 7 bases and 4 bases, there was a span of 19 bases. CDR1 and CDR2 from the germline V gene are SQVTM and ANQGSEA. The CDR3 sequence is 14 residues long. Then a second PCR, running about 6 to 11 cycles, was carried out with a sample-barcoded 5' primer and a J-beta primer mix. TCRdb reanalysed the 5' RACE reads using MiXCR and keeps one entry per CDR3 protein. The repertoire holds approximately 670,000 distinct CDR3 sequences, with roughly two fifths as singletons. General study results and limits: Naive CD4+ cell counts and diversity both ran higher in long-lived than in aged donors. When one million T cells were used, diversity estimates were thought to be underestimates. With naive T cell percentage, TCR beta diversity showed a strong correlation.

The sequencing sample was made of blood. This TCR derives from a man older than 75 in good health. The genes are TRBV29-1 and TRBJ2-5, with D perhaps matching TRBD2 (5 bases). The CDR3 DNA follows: TGCAGCGCTCAACCCATCTCTGGAGGAGAGACCCAGTACTTC. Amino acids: CSAQPISGGETQYF.